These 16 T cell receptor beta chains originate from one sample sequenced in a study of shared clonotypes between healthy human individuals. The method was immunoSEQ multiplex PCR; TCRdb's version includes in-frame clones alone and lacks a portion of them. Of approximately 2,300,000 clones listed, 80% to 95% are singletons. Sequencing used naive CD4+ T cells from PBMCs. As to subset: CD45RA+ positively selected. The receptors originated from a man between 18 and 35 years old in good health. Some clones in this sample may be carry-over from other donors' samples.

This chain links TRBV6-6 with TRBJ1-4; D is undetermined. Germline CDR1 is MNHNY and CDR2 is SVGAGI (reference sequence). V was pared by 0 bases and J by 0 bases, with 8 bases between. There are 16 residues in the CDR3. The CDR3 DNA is TGTGCCAGCAGTTACTCGAACCCAGCAACTAATGAAAAACTGTTTTTT. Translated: CASSYSNPATNEKLFF.

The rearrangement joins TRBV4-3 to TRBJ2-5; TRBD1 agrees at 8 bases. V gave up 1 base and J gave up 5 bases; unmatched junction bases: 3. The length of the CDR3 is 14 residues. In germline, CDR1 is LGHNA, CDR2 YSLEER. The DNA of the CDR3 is TGCGCCAGCAGCCAAGGGACAGGGTCGGAGACCCAGTACTTC. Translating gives CASSQGTGSETQYF.

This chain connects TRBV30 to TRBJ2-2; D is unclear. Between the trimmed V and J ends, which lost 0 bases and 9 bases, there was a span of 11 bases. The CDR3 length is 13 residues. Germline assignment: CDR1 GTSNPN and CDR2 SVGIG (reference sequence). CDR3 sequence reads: CAWSVPYVRELFF. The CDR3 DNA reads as TGTGCCTGGAGTGTACCGTACGTCCGGGAGCTGTTTTTT.

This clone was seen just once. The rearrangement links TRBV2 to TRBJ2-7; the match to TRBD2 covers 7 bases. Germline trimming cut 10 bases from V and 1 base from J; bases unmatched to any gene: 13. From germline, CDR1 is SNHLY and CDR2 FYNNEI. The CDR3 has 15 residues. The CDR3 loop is CATMGELAVSYEQYF. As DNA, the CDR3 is TGTGCCACCATGGGAGAGCTAGCGGTTTCCTACGAGCAGTACTTC.

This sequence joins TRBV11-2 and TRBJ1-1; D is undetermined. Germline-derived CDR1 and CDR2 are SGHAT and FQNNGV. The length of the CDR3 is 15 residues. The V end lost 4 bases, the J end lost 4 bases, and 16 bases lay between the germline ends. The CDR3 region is CASSYTSVPGTEAFF. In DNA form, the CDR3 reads TGTGCCAGCAGCTATACCTCGGTCCCGGGCACTGAAGCTTTCTTT.

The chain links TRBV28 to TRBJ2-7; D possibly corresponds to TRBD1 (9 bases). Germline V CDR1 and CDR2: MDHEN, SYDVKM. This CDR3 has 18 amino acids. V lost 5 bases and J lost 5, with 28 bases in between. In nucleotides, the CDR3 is TGTGCCAGCAGTCCCCAACCCGGCGGGGGGACAGGGCTCAACGAGCAGTACTTC. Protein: CASSPQPGGGTGLNEQYF.

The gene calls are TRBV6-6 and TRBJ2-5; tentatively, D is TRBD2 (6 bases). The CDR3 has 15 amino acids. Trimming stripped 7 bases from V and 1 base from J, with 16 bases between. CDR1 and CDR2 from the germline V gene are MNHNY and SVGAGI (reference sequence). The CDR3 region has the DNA TGTGCCAGCAAAATCGCGGGGCTGCCCCAAGAGACCCAGTACTTC. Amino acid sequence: CASKIAGLPQETQYF.

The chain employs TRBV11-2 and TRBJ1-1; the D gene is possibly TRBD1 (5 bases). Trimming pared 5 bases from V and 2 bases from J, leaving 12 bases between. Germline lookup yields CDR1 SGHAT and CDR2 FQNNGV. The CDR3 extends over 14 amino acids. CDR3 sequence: CASSLQVTNTEAFF. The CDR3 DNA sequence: TGTGCCAGCAGCCTACAGGTTACAAACACTGAAGCTTTCTTT.

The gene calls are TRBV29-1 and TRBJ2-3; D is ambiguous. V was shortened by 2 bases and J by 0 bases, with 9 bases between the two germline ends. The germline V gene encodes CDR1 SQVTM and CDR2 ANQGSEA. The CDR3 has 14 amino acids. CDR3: CSVEFSGSTDTQYF. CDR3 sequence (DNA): TGCAGCGTTGAATTTTCCGGAAGCACAGATACGCAGTATTTT.

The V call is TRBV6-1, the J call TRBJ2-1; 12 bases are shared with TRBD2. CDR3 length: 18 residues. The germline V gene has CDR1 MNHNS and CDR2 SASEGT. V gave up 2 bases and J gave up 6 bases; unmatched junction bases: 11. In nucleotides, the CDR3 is TGTGCCAGCAGTGAAATGGTGGCTAGCGGGAGGGCCTTCAATGAGCAGTTCTTC. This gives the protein CASSEMVASGRAFNEQFF.

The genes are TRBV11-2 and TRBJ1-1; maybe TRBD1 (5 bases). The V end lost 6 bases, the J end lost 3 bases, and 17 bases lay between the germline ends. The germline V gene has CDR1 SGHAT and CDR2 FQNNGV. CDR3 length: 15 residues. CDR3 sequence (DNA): TGTGCCAGCAGAAGATGGGGCACGGGGGACACTGAAGCTTTCTTT. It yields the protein CASRRWGTGDTEAFF.

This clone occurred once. As DNA, the CDR3 is TGCGCCAGCAGCTCGGGGCAGGGTATCGATGGCTACACCTTC. Its translation: CASSSGQGIDGYTF. This chain uses TRBV5-1 with TRBJ1-2; D possibly corresponds to TRBD1 (5 bases). The CDR3 is 14 amino acids. V lost 3 bases to trimming and J lost 6 bases, with 15 bases between them. The germline CDR1 and CDR2 sequences are SGHRS and YFSETQ.

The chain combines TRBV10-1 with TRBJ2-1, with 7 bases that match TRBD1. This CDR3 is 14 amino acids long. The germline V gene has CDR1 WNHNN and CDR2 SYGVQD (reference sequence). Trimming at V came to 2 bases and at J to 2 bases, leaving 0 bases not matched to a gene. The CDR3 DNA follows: TGCGCCAGCAGTGAGGGACAGGCCTACAATGAGCAGTTCTTC. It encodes CASSEGQAYNEQFF.

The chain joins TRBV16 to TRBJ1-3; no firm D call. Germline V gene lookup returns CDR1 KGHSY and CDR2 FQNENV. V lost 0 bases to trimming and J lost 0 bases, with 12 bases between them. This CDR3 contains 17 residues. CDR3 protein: CASSQSLGSSSGNTIYF. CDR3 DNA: TGTGCCAGCAGCCAATCGCTGGGCAGCAGCTCTGGAAACACCATATATTTT. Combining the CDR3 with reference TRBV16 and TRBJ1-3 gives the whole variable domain GEEVAQTPKHLVRGEGQKAKLYCAPIKGHSYVFWYQQVLKNEFKFLISFQNENVFDETGMPKERFSAKCLPNSPCSLEIQATKLEDSAVYFCASSQSLGSSSGNTIYFGEGSWLTVV.

This CDR3 reads CASSLIGGTGRGQPQHF. In DNA, the CDR3 is TGTGCCAGCAGTTTGATCGGCGGGACAGGGAGGGGTCAGCCCCAGCATTTT. J is TRBJ1-5 and V is TRBV28; 9 bases fit TRBD1. CDR1 and CDR2 from the germline V gene are MDHEN and SYDVKM. The CDR3 is 17 amino acids. V dropped 3 bases and J dropped 6; count of bases not matched to a gene: 12.

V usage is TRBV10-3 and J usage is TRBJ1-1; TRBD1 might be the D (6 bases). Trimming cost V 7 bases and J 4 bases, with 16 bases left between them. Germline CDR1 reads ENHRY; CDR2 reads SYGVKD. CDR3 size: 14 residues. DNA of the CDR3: TGTGCCATCACCAAAGGGGGTGTTGGCACTGAAGCTTTCTTT. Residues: CAITKGGVGTEAFF.